Sequencing of this T cell receptor beta chain was carried out in a study of CD8 T cells in ankylosing spondylitis (dated by TCRdb to the late 2010s). Broadly, across the study: To find TCR variants linked to disease, the study profiled T cell receptor beta repertoires in ankylosing spondylitis patients and healthy donors. The full study cohort comprised some 27 ankylosing spondylitis patients and about a hundred healthy donors. Peripheral blood was sampled, and synovial fluid was also collected from ankylosing spondylitis patients.

The germline V gene provides CDR1 SGHRS and CDR2 YFSETQ. V trim: 5 bases; J trim: 4 bases; unmatched bases: 3. Including cysteine and phenylalanine, the CDR3 has 13 amino acids. Only the CDR3 region is kept as DNA, spanning 39 bases read in frame from base 1. As concerns this clonotype: Its antigen has not been determined. Base quality data are lacking; no much larger clone is found one base away.

The research as a whole found: Blood from ankylosing spondylitis patients appeared to be characterized by a TCR beta motif composed of about eight highly homologous amino acid variants. The disease-linked clones were reported as significantly enriched in matched synovial fluid samples from ankylosing spondylitis patients. The disease-linked clones showed a CD8+ phenotype and occurred at relatively low frequencies in peripheral blood. Some motif variants were previously reported in synovial fluid and blood of reactive arthritis patients, suggesting common disease-initiation mechanisms.

The sequencer listed for this sample is Illumina HiSeq 2500. TCR beta libraries were prepared by quantitative 5'-RACE with molecular barcodes. Per the authors' processing: A new computational method based on a probabilistic model of VDJ rearrangement was used to identify disease-linked TCR variants. TCRdb ran its own pipeline on the public reads, namely fastp trimming at Q25 and MiXCR clone calling, and kept in-frame beta chains. One record per CDR3 amino acid sequence lists the most common genes and DNA. What appears here as the V and J calls and clone size reflects TCRdb's work, not the paper's. The sample records 700,000 or so distinct CDR3 sequences, roughly 19% of which are singletons. The ten top clones hold 15% to 20% of the sample.

The sample taken for sequencing was blood, either unsorted or a sorted T cell fraction (not recorded which). The source is a male donor with ankylosing spondylitis. The sequence is built from TRBV5-1 and TRBJ1-1, with 9 junctional bases fitting TRBD1. The CDR3: CASSVTGGTEAFF. The DNA sequence is TGCGCCAGCAGTGTGACAGGGGGCACTGAAGCTTTCTTT.